A selection of T cell receptor beta chains follows, all from one sample in a study of early T cells in non-severe SARS-CoV-2 infection. MiXCR, run by TCRdb on the 5' RACE reads, gives a single entry per CDR3 protein. The sample consists of 25,000 to 35,000 distinct CDR3 sequences, about 4.6% of them appearing once. Material for sequencing was whole blood. These receptors all stem from an adult who was a healthcare worker with PCR-confirmed SARS-CoV-2 infection or an uninfected control (not recorded which). Each CDR3 is given with its conserved first and last residue. A D gene is named only where the DNA matches it firmly. Clone size is given for some rows only: seen once, a few or many times, or a class if the clone is expanded.

abundance: many; v_gene: TRBV20-1; j_gene: TRBJ2-3; d_gene: TRBD2; CDR3nt: TGCAGTGCTTCCGGACTAGCGGGACCCGTAATTCTAGATACGCAGTATTTT; CDR3aa: CSASGLAGPVILDTQYF
abundance: many; v_gene: TRBV2; j_gene: TRBJ1-3; d_gene: TRBD1; CDR3nt: TGTGCCAGCAGACGGGACAGGGGGACTGGAAACACCATATATTTT; CDR3aa: CASRRDRGTGNTIYF
abundance: .; v_gene: TRBV5-6; j_gene: TRBJ2-3; d_gene: .; CDR3nt: TGTGCCAGCAGCTTTGATACAGCGGAGGGGGATACGCAGTATTTT; CDR3aa: CASSFDTAEGDTQYF
abundance: many; v_gene: TRBV3-1; j_gene: TRBJ1-1; d_gene: TRBD1; CDR3nt: TGTGCCAGCAGCCAAGCCGGGACAGGGGCTTTCTTT; CDR3aa: CASSQAGTGAFF
abundance: many; v_gene: TRBV29-1; j_gene: TRBJ2-1; d_gene: TRBD2; CDR3nt: TGCAGCGTTGAAGAGCTCGGACTAGCGCGCGATGAGCAGTTCTTC; CDR3aa: CSVEELGLARDEQFF
abundance: few; v_gene: TRBV19; j_gene: TRBJ1-1; d_gene: .; CDR3nt: TGTGCCGTAGGGGGGCTAACGAACACTGAAGCTTTCTTT; CDR3aa: CAVGGLTNTEAFF
abundance: medium-sized; v_gene: TRBV10-3; j_gene: TRBJ2-1; d_gene: .; CDR3nt: TGTGCCATCAGTGAGGGAGGGGAACCGTACAATGAGCAGTTCTTC; CDR3aa: CAISEGGEPYNEQFF
abundance: many; v_gene: TRBV4-3; j_gene: TRBJ1-3; d_gene: .; CDR3nt: TGCGCCAGCAGCCAAGATCGGTCGTTTGGAAACACCATATATTTT; CDR3aa: CASSQDRSFGNTIYF
abundance: many; v_gene: TRBV4-3; j_gene: TRBJ2-7; d_gene: .; CDR3nt: TGCGCCAGCAGCCAAGATTATGGGGGCTACGAGCAGTACTTC; CDR3aa: CASSQDYGGYEQYF
abundance: many; v_gene: TRBV6-2/TRBV6-3; j_gene: TRBJ2-3; d_gene: TRBD2; CDR3nt: TGTGCCAGCAGTTACTGGGGACTAGCGGGAACAGATACGCAGTATTTT; CDR3aa: CASSYWGLAGTDTQYF
abundance: many; v_gene: TRBV7-8; j_gene: TRBJ2-5; d_gene: .; CDR3nt: TGTGCCAGCAGGGTGGACCTAGTCCAGACCCAGTACTTC; CDR3aa: CASRVDLVQTQYF
abundance: many; v_gene: TRBV7-2; j_gene: TRBJ2-1; d_gene: TRBD1; CDR3nt: TGTGCCAGCAGCTCACAGGGGGCCGATGAGCAGTTCTTC; CDR3aa: CASSSQGADEQFF
abundance: many; v_gene: TRBV7-8; j_gene: TRBJ2-7; d_gene: TRBD2; CDR3nt: TGTGCCACTTCCCGGACTAGCGGGGTCTCCTACGAGCAGTACTTC; CDR3aa: CATSRTSGVSYEQYF
abundance: .; v_gene: TRBV12-3/TRBV12-4; j_gene: TRBJ2-5; d_gene: .; CDR3nt: TGTGCCGGCAGTACGCAAGAGACCCAGTACTTC; CDR3aa: CAGSTQETQYF
abundance: many; v_gene: TRBV30; j_gene: TRBJ2-1; d_gene: .; CDR3nt: TGTGCCTGGAGGCGGCCAGGGGTTAACTACAATGAGCAGTTCTTC; CDR3aa: CAWRRPGVNYNEQFF
abundance: many; v_gene: TRBV30; j_gene: TRBJ2-1; d_gene: TRBD1; CDR3nt: TGTGCCTGGGTGGGACAGGACAATGAGCAGTTCTTC; CDR3aa: CAWVGQDNEQFF
abundance: .; v_gene: TRBV6-6; j_gene: TRBJ1-5; d_gene: TRBD1; CDR3nt: TGTGCCAGCAGTCTACAGGGGGGAAATCAGCCCCAGCATTTT; CDR3aa: CASSLQGGNQPQHF
abundance: .; v_gene: TRBV28; j_gene: TRBJ2-1; d_gene: TRBD2; CDR3nt: TGTGCCAGCAGATTTATTCTAGCGGGCAGTTACAATGAGCAGTTCTTC; CDR3aa: CASRFILAGSYNEQFF
abundance: many; v_gene: TRBV10-3; j_gene: TRBJ2-1; d_gene: TRBD1; CDR3nt: TGTGCCATCAGATCCGGGACAGGGGACAATGAGCAGTTCTTC; CDR3aa: CAIRSGTGDNEQFF
abundance: many; v_gene: TRBV10-3; j_gene: TRBJ2-2; d_gene: TRBD2; CDR3nt: TGTGCCATCAGGCCCGGACTAGCGGGAAGCACCGGGGAGCTGTTTTTT; CDR3aa: CAIRPGLAGSTGELFF
abundance: many; v_gene: TRBV28; j_gene: TRBJ2-1; d_gene: TRBD1; CDR3nt: TGTGCCAGCAGTTCCATGGACAGGGGGTCGTACAATGAGCAGTTCTTC; CDR3aa: CASSSMDRGSYNEQFF
abundance: many; v_gene: TRBV18; j_gene: TRBJ2-1; d_gene: .; CDR3nt: TGTGCCAGCTCACCGGAGAGGTTCAATGAGCAGTTCTTC; CDR3aa: CASSPERFNEQFF
abundance: many; v_gene: TRBV4-3; j_gene: TRBJ1-1; d_gene: .; CDR3nt: TGCGCCAGCAGCCAAGATCGCCGGGGGAACACTGAAGCTTTCTTT; CDR3aa: CASSQDRRGNTEAFF
abundance: many; v_gene: TRBV24-1; j_gene: TRBJ2-3; d_gene: TRBD2; CDR3nt: TGTGCCACCAGTGATTCGGGACTAGCGGAGATCTATCGTACAGATACGCAGTATTTT; CDR3aa: CATSDSGLAEIYRTDTQYF
abundance: many; v_gene: TRBV7-9; j_gene: TRBJ2-3; d_gene: .; CDR3nt: TGTGCCAGCAGCTTAACTGGATCTAGCACAGATACGCAGTATTTT; CDR3aa: CASSLTGSSTDTQYF
abundance: .; v_gene: TRBV7-2; j_gene: TRBJ2-3; d_gene: .; CDR3nt: TGTGCCAGCAGCTTAGCGGCACAGGGGGGGGTGACAGATACGCGGTATTTT; CDR3aa: CASSLAAQGGVTDTRYF
abundance: many; v_gene: TRBV11-2; j_gene: TRBJ2-3; d_gene: TRBD2; CDR3nt: TGTGCCAGCAGCTATTTAGCGGGAACAGATACGCAGTATTTT; CDR3aa: CASSYLAGTDTQYF
abundance: many; v_gene: TRBV20-1; j_gene: TRBJ1-4; d_gene: .; CDR3nt: TGCAGTGCTAGAGGCAGGCAGGGGATCCGAGGGGAAAAACTGTTTTTT; CDR3aa: CSARGRQGIRGEKLFF
abundance: many; v_gene: TRBV29-1; j_gene: TRBJ2-7; d_gene: TRBD2; CDR3nt: TGCAGCGTTGAAGAGACTAGCGGGAGCTACGAGCAGTACTTC; CDR3aa: CSVEETSGSYEQYF
abundance: many; v_gene: TRBV20-1; j_gene: TRBJ2-1; d_gene: .; CDR3nt: TGCAGTGCTATAATCCCTGGAGCGGCCGTCGATGAGCAGTTCTTC; CDR3aa: CSAIIPGAAVDEQFF
abundance: many; v_gene: TRBV5-1; j_gene: TRBJ2-1; d_gene: .; CDR3nt: TGCGCCAGCAGCTTGAGAGGGGACTCCTACAATGAGCAGTTCTTC; CDR3aa: CASSLRGDSYNEQFF
abundance: many; v_gene: TRBV20-1; j_gene: TRBJ1-6; d_gene: TRBD1; CDR3nt: TGCAGTGCTAGAGAGCCCCCAGGGGGGAATTCACCCCTCCACTTT; CDR3aa: CSAREPPGGNSPLHF
abundance: many; v_gene: TRBV7-2; j_gene: TRBJ2-1; d_gene: .; CDR3nt: TGTGCCAGCAGCTTATTTGGCCCAACCTACAATGAGCAGTTCTTC; CDR3aa: CASSLFGPTYNEQFF
abundance: many; v_gene: TRBV9; j_gene: TRBJ2-2; d_gene: .; CDR3nt: TGTGCCAGCAGCATATATAACGGTCCCGGGGAGCTGTTTTTT; CDR3aa: CASSIYNGPGELFF
abundance: many; v_gene: TRBV5-8; j_gene: TRBJ2-3; d_gene: .; CDR3nt: TGTGCCAGCAGCTCCGGGGGCGGTTGGGCCACAGATACGCAGTATTTT; CDR3aa: CASSSGGGWATDTQYF
abundance: few; v_gene: TRBV27; j_gene: TRBJ2-1; d_gene: .; CDR3nt: TGTGCCAGCAGATTAAACAATGAGCAGTTCTTC; CDR3aa: CASRLNNEQFF
abundance: many; v_gene: TRBV7-2; j_gene: TRBJ1-1; d_gene: .; CDR3nt: TGTGCCAGCAGCTTAACCCATGGGAACACTGAAGCTTTCTTT; CDR3aa: CASSLTHGNTEAFF
abundance: many; v_gene: TRBV20-1; j_gene: TRBJ2-1; d_gene: .; CDR3nt: TGCAGTGCTAGAGTCGGGGCGGGAACCGGGAATGAGCAGTTCTTC; CDR3aa: CSARVGAGTGNEQFF
abundance: many; v_gene: TRBV19; j_gene: TRBJ1-5; d_gene: .; CDR3nt: TGTGCCAGTCTTAAAACAGGGACCCTGAATCAGCCCCAGCATTTT; CDR3aa: CASLKTGTLNQPQHF
abundance: .; v_gene: TRBV10-3; j_gene: TRBJ2-2; d_gene: TRBD1; CDR3nt: TGTGCCATCGCATCACAGGGGGCCGGGGAGCTGTTTTTT; CDR3aa: CAIASQGAGELFF
abundance: many; v_gene: TRBV6-6; j_gene: TRBJ2-3; d_gene: TRBD2; CDR3nt: TGTGCCAGCAGGCCCAGCGGGGGCACAGATACGCAGTATTTT; CDR3aa: CASRPSGGTDTQYF
abundance: many; v_gene: TRBV6-1; j_gene: TRBJ2-7; d_gene: TRBD2; CDR3nt: TGTGCCAGCATGAGGGGACTAGCGGGAGGTTACGAGCAGTACTTC; CDR3aa: CASMRGLAGGYEQYF
abundance: .; v_gene: TRBV12-3/TRBV12-4; j_gene: TRBJ2-7; d_gene: .; CDR3nt: TGTGCCAGCAGTTACTTTTACGAGCAGTACTTC; CDR3aa: CASSYFYEQYF
abundance: many; v_gene: TRBV20-1; j_gene: TRBJ1-2; d_gene: .; CDR3nt: TGCAGTGCTTCGGACGGCGATGGCTACACCTTC; CDR3aa: CSASDGDGYTF
abundance: many; v_gene: TRBV7-9; j_gene: TRBJ2-1; d_gene: TRBD2; CDR3nt: TGTGCCAGCAGCTTAGCCCCGCTAGCGGGAGGCAATGAGCAGTTCTTC; CDR3aa: CASSLAPLAGGNEQFF